The 16 T cell receptor beta chains below were found in one sample sequenced in a study of regulatory T cells in long-lasting Graves disease. Building of the TCR beta libraries involved iRepertoire HTBI primers and Arm-PCR of CDR3 regions. One entry per CDR3 protein results from TCRdb running MiXCR on the multiplex PCR reads. This sample has 300,000 to 350,000 distinct CDR3 sequences, with roughly 21% found just once. Time point meaning: persistent/refractory GD, antithyroid drugs over 5 years with positive TRAb. There was RNA extracted from PBMCs, and the TCR library was made from it. This material consisted of peripheral blood mononuclear cells (PBMCs), taken when the disease was refractory, from a patient treated with antithyroid drugs. The receptors were gathered from a female donor with Graves disease.

In its sample, this clonotype was seen a few times. This rearrangement joins TRBV7-3 to TRBJ2-3; 10 positions match TRBD1. From germline, CDR1 is SGHTA and CDR2 FQGTGA. Trimming took 5 bases from V and 8 from J; bases not matched to a gene: 7. The CDR3 consists of 14 residues. CDR3 nucleotide sequence: TGTGCCAGCAGCCCTGACAGGGGGCTTGGTACGCAGTATTTT. It encodes CASSPDRGLGTQYF.

This clonotype came up many times. CDR3 coding DNA: TGTGCCAGCAGCCTCAGCGGATTCCATAATGAAAAACTGTTTTTT. It codes for CASSLSGFHNEKLFF. The chain combines TRBV7-6 with TRBJ1-4, with D hard to call. This CDR3 has 15 amino acids. Germline CDR1 reads SGHVS; CDR2 reads FNYEAQ. Deletions cut 5 bases from V and 4 bases from J, with 14 bases between.

This clonotype has just a few counts. The chain carries TRBV7-2 and TRBJ2-7; 12 bases map to TRBD1. V lost 5 bases to trimming and J lost 5 bases; unmatched junction nucleotides: 7. Germline loops: CDR1 SGHTA, CDR2 FQGNSA. The CDR3 loop spans 15 amino acids. The DNA of the CDR3 is TGTGCCAGCAGCCCACGGGGACAGGGGGCCAACGAGCAGTACTTC. Translation gives CASSPRGQGANEQYF. Filled out from reference TRBV7-2 and TRBJ2-7, the complete variable domain reads GAGVSQSPSNKVTEKGKDVELRCDPISGHTALYWYRQSLGQGLEFLIYFQGNSAPDKSGLPSDRFSAERTGGSVSTLTIQRTQQEDSAVYLCASSPRGQGANEQYFGPGTRLTVT.

This clonotype was seen many times. This chain connects TRBV15 to TRBJ1-5; no clear D gene. Germline V CDR1 and CDR2: LNHNV, YYDKDF (reference sequence). The CDR3 is 15 residues long. V lost 3 bases and J 0 bases, leaving 9 bases between the germline ends. CDR3: CATSSPGGSNQPQHF. The CDR3 coding sequence is TGTGCCACCAGCAGTCCCGGTGGTAGCAATCAGCCCCAGCATTTT.

This chain connects TRBV7-2 to TRBJ2-7; D uncertain. Trimming removed 3 bases at V and 6 bases at J, with 9 bases between. There are 12 residues in the CDR3. Germline V gene sequence: CDR1 SGHTA, CDR2 FQGNSA. CDR3 region: CASSFGNREQYF. The CDR3 DNA reads TGTGCCAGCAGCTTCGGCAATCGCGAGCAGTACTTC.

This clonotype was seen ten or more times. As DNA, the CDR3 is TGTGCCAGCAGCGTAGGGCCCGGGGGCAGCGGCTACACCTTC. Translation: CASSVGPGGSGYTF. This chain uses TRBV9 with TRBJ1-2; D is possibly TRBD1 (6 bases). With 0 bases removed from V and 8 bases from J, the gap between germline ends came to 14 bases. Germline lookup yields CDR1 SGDLS and CDR2 YYNGEE. This CDR3 region has 14 residues.

This clonotype was counted at least ten times. V gene TRBV7-9 combines with J gene TRBJ2-5; the D is unclear. V was clipped by 5 bases and J by 1 base, with 8 bases between them. The germline gives CDR1 SEHNR, CDR2 FQNEAQ (reference sequence). The CDR3 is made up of 13 amino acids. The CDR3 here is CASSASLQETQYF. The CDR3 bases are TGTGCCAGCAGCGCAAGCCTCCAAGAGACCCAGTACTTC.

This chain connects TRBV2 to TRBJ1-6; TRBD1 matches 10 bases. The J segment lost 9 bases and the V segment lost 6 bases, leaving 11 bases of the junction unmatched. The CDR3 has 16 amino acids. The V gene's germline CDR1 is SNHLY and CDR2 FYNNEI. CDR3 region: CASSLGQGSVGSPLHF. CDR3 in DNA: TGTGCCAGCAGCCTGGGACAGGGGAGTGTCGGTTCACCCCTCCACTTT.

The chain links TRBV4-1 to TRBJ2-5; D remains unclear. The CDR3 has 13 residues. CDR1 and CDR2 from the germline V gene are MGHRA and YSYEKL. Trimming took off 2 bases at V and 5 bases at J, with 9 bases between the two ends. CDR3 nucleotides: TGCGCCAGCAGCCAACAAGTGCCGGAGACCCAGTACTTC. Its protein is CASSQQVPETQYF.

This clonotype was recorded only once. The rearrangement uses TRBV7-2 and TRBJ1-6; D unresolved. The CDR3 has 15 residues. The V end was cut by 4 bases, the J end by 8 bases, with 15 bases between. Germline-derived CDR1 and CDR2 are SGHTA and FQGNSA. The CDR3 region has the DNA TGTGCCAGCAGCTCGAGGACGGGGAGCCATTCACCCCTCCACTTT. The encoded protein is CASSSRTGSHSPLHF. Full variable domain (missing parts from reference TRBV7-2 and TRBJ1-6): GAGVSQSPSNKVTEKGKDVELRCDPISGHTALYWYRQSLGQGLEFLIYFQGNSAPDKSGLPSDRFSAERTGGSVSTLTIQRTQQEDSAVYLCASSSRTGSHSPLHFGNGTRLTVT.

This clonotype was observed a few times. V and J are TRBV12-5 and TRBJ1-2; 7 nucleotides line up with TRBD1. Germline CDR1 and CDR2: LGHNT and FRNRAP. This CDR3 comprises 15 residues. V shed 1 base, J shed 4 bases, and the junction held 6 bases outside the gene matches. This CDR3 reads CASGLAGQAFYGYTF. DNA of the CDR3: TGTGCTAGTGGTTTGGCCGGACAGGCCTTCTATGGCTACACCTTC.

The chain combines TRBV5-1 with TRBJ1-4; D is unclear. V shed 5 bases and J shed 6 bases, with 8 bases lying between them. Germline-derived CDR1 and CDR2 are SGHRS and YFSETQ. The CDR3 has 12 residues. This CDR3 reads CASRLLDEKLFF. The CDR3 DNA is TGCGCCAGCAGGCTACTCGATGAAAAACTGTTTTTT. Full variable domain (remainder filled in from reference TRBV5-1 and TRBJ1-4): KAGVTQTPRYLIKTRGQQVTLSCSPISGHRSVSWYQQTPGQGLQFLFEYFSETQRNKGNFPGRFSGRQFSNSRSEMNVSTLELGDSALYLCASRLLDEKLFFGSGTQLSVL.

V and J are TRBV7-6 and TRBJ2-3; 13 nucleotides align to TRBD2. The CDR3 has 16 amino acids. CDR1 SGHVS and CDR2 FNYEAQ come from the germline V gene. J lost 4 bases, V lost 5 bases, and 6 bases had no gene match. CDR3 region: CASSLGLAGAADTQYF. CDR3 DNA: TGTGCCAGCAGCCTCGGACTAGCGGGAGCAGCAGATACGCAGTATTTT.

This clonotype was observed a handful of times. The rearrangement links TRBV6-5 to TRBJ2-6, with D tentatively TRBD1 (6 bases). The CDR3 runs 17 residues. The ends were cut back, 2 bases at V and 4 bases at J, with 15 bases in the middle. Germline V gene data show CDR1 as MNHEY and CDR2 as SVGAGI. Here the CDR3 reads CASSYGRGLSGANVLTF. The CDR3 DNA sequence: TGTGCCAGCAGTTACGGCAGGGGCTTGTCCGGGGCCAACGTCCTGACTTTC.

The sample holds a few counts of this clonotype. V and J are TRBV7-9 and TRBJ2-2; 7 bases fit TRBD2. Germline CDR1 reads SEHNR; CDR2 reads FQNEAQ (reference sequence). Trimming removed 11 bases from V and 3 bases from J; junction bases left unmatched: 12. The CDR3 length is 15 residues. Here the CDR3 reads CAYPESGGYTGELFF. DNA of the CDR3: TGTGCCTACCCTGAATCGGGGGGATACACCGGGGAGCTGTTTTTT. Drawing the rest from reference TRBV7-9 and TRBJ2-2, the complete variable domain is DTGVSQNPRHKITKRGQNVTFRCDPISEHNRLYWYRQTLGQGPEFLTYFQNEAQLEKSRLLSDRFSAERPKGSFSTLEIQRTEQGDSAMYLCAYPESGGYTGELFFGEGSRLTVL.

The chain couples TRBV20-1 to TRBJ2-1; weak D call: TRBD2 (5 bases). V was shortened by 6 bases and J by 6 bases, with 12 bases between the two germline ends. Germline CDR1 and CDR2: DFQATT and SNEGSKA (reference sequence). The CDR3 sequence is 12 residues long. CDR3 sequence reads: CSAAREGNEQFF. As DNA, the CDR3 is TGCAGTGCGGCTAGAGAGGGCAATGAGCAGTTCTTC.